Listed below are T cell receptor beta chains from one sample, sequenced in a study of blood T cell repertoires in COVID-19. Sequenced by immunoSEQ multiplex PCR; TCRdb stores in-frame clones only, minus some. The sample includes approximately 31,000 clones, 85% to 95% seen only once; the top ten take around 0.92%. The sequenced material came from peripheral blood. Every receptor here comes from a male donor with active COVID-19. CDR3s include the opening cysteine and the closing phenylalanine or tryptophan. The order of the fields is clone size, D gene, V gene, J gene, CDR3 DNA, CDR3 protein. The D gene is left open where the match is weak. The size entry is marked missing in some rows and otherwise reads once, few, many or a size class.

-	TRBD1	TRBV11-3	TRBJ1-1	TGTGCCAGCAGCTTAGTGTCAGGGGGATTGAACACTGAAGCTTTCTTT	CASSLVSGGLNTEAFF
-	-	TRBV7-2	TRBJ2-3	TGTGCCAGCAGCTTAAGGGGGGGGGTCACAGATACGCAGTATTTT	CASSLRGGVTDTQYF
-	-	TRBV9	TRBJ1-1	TGTGCCAGCAGCGCTGGATTACAGGGACGGACTGAAGCTTTCTTT	CASSAGLQGRTEAFF
-	TRBD2	TRBV29-1	TRBJ2-3	TGCAGCGTCGCAACTAGCGGGGGCACAGATACGCAGTATTTT	CSVATSGGTDTQYF
-	-	TRBV3-1/TRBV3-2	TRBJ2-5	TGTGCCAGCAGCCGGCCTGCAGGGCTCCAAGAGACCCAGTACTTC	CASSRPAGLQETQYF
-	-	TRBV5-1	TRBJ2-1	TGCGCCAGCAGCTTGACCAGCGGTTCATACTACAATGAGCAGTTCTTC	CASSLTSGSYYNEQFF
-	-	TRBV4-1	TRBJ2-3	TGCGCCAGCAGCGATAAGAGGCAGAACACAGATACGCAGTATTTT	CASSDKRQNTDTQYF
-	-	TRBV19	TRBJ2-3	TGTGCCACCAGACAGTTTTCTAGCACAGATACGCAGTATTTT	CATRQFSSTDTQYF
-	-	TRBV7-8	TRBJ1-2	TGTGCCAGCAGCTTAGTAGGACAGAACTATGGCTACACCTTC	CASSLVGQNYGYTF
once	TRBD1	TRBV7-2	TRBJ2-7	TGTGCCAGCAGCGTAGTCAGGGGGCCCTACGAGCAGTACTTC	CASSVVRGPYEQYF
-	-	TRBV27	TRBJ2-3	TGTGCCAGCAGTCTAGCGACAGGGCGCACAGATACGCAGTATTTT	CASSLATGRTDTQYF
-	-	TRBV24-1	TRBJ2-2	TGTGCCACCAGTGATCCCGGGACAAGCACCGGGGAGCTGTTTTTT	CATSDPGTSTGELFF
-	TRBD1	TRBV4-1	TRBJ1-5	TGCGCCAGCAGCCAAGATCCAGGGGGCGCAGCCCAGCATTTT	CASSQDPGGAAQHF
-	-	TRBV18	TRBJ1-1	TGTGCCAGCTCACCAGGACAGAGAGACACTGAAGCTTTCTTT	CASSPGQRDTEAFF
-	-	TRBV9	TRBJ1-5	TGTGCCAGCAGCGTAGACGGGAGCAATCAGCCCCAGCATTTT	CASSVDGSNQPQHF
-	TRBD1	TRBV27	TRBJ2-4	TGTGCCAGCAGCCGACAGGGGAAAAACATTCAGTACTTC	CASSRQGKNIQYF
-	TRBD1	TRBV6-2/TRBV6-3	TRBJ2-7	TGTGCCAGCAGTGGAACTAGGACAGGGGGCTACGAGCAGTACTTC	CASSGTRTGGYEQYF
-	TRBD1	TRBV10-1	TRBJ2-3	TGCGCCAGCAGTGGTGACAGGGCGACCCATACGCAGTATTTT	CASSGDRATHTQYF
-	TRBD1	TRBV7-3	TRBJ2-7	TGTGCCAGCAGCCCACAGGGGGGCTACGAGCAGTACTTC	CASSPQGGYEQYF
-	TRBD1	TRBV7-2	TRBJ1-1	TGTGCCAGCAGCCCGAGACCGGACAGGGTGAACACTGAAGCTTTCTTT	CASSPRPDRVNTEAFF
-	-	TRBV11-2	TRBJ2-2	TGTGCCAGCAGCTTGACGGGGGCGAACACCGGGGAGCTGTTTTTT	CASSLTGANTGELFF
few	-	TRBV18	TRBJ1-2	TGTGCCAGCTCACCAGGAATGGGACTACGAGGCTACACCTTC	CASSPGMGLRGYTF
-	-	TRBV2	TRBJ2-1	TGTGCCAGCAGAAAAGGGGCGGAGGAGCAGTTCTTC	CASRKGAEEQFF
-	-	TRBV7-9	TRBJ2-1	TGTGCCAGCAGCTTAGCCGGGACTTTCTACAATGAGCAGTTCTTC	CASSLAGTFYNEQFF
-	-	TRBV7-3	TRBJ2-7	TGTGCCAGCAGCTTAGCCCCTAGCACCCACGAGCAGTACTTC	CASSLAPSTHEQYF
once	-	TRBV7-2	TRBJ1-2	TGTGCCAGCAGCGCAGGATCAGGCTACACCTTC	CASSAGSGYTF
-	-	TRBV30	TRBJ2-2	TGTGCCTGGAGTAACAGGGCTCCCGGGGAGCTGTTTTTT	CAWSNRAPGELFF
-	-	TRBV9	TRBJ2-4	TGTGCCAGCAGCACCGGGTCTAAAAACATTCAGTACTTC	CASSTGSKNIQYF
-	-	TRBV5-1	TRBJ2-1	TGCGCCAGCAGCTTAGGGGGGACAGCATACAATGAGCAGTTCTTC	CASSLGGTAYNEQFF
-	-	TRBV5-8	TRBJ2-1	TGTGCCAGCAGCTTGGGGCTTAAGAATGAGCAGTTCTTC	CASSLGLKNEQFF
-	-	TRBV7-3	TRBJ1-3	TGTGCCAGCAGTCGAGGGACACCTAGCTCTGGAAACACCATATATTTT	CASSRGTPSSGNTIYF
-	-	TRBV10-3	TRBJ1-5	TGTGCCATCAGTGTCGACAGTAATCAGCCCCAGCATTTT	CAISVDSNQPQHF
-	-	TRBV2	TRBJ1-5	TGTGCCAGCGACAGGTGGGCCGGGACCGTGGGCAATCAGCCCCAGCATTTT	CASDRWAGTVGNQPQHF
-	-	TRBV29-1	TRBJ2-5	TGCAGCGTTATACTGTTCGGACAGGAGACCCAGTACTTC	CSVILFGQETQYF
-	TRBD1	TRBV3-1/TRBV3-2	TRBJ1-1	TGTGCCAGCAGATGGACAGGTTTAGGCACTGAAGCTTTCTTT	CASRWTGLGTEAFF
-	-	TRBV5-5	TRBJ1-6	TGTGCCAGCAGCTTGGAGTGGTCGGACACCAATTCACCCCTCCACTTT	CASSLEWSDTNSPLHF
-	TRBD1	TRBV30	TRBJ1-1	TGTGCCTGGAGTGACAGGACAGGGAGCGGAGCTTTCTTT	CAWSDRTGSGAFF
-	-	TRBV5-1	TRBJ1-4	TGCGCCAGCAGCTCCCGGACAGCTAATGAAAAACTGTTTTTT	CASSSRTANEKLFF
-	TRBD1	TRBV6-2/TRBV6-3	TRBJ1-5	TGTGCCAGCAGTTATGACAGGGTTGGCAATCAGCCCCAGCATTTT	CASSYDRVGNQPQHF
-	-	TRBV10-2	TRBJ1-3	TGCGCCAGCAGTGAGGCTGCGTTAAACACCATATATTTT	CASSEAALNTIYF